This TCR beta chain originates from a study of T cell responses to AZD1222 COVID-19 vaccine. Pooling of second doses given at about 4 or about 12 weeks was done. General observations from the study: Close to half of spike-specific TCRs reportedly recognize unmutated variant regions. Repertoire sampling happened only post peak T cell response. Researchers report vaccine-associated CD4 TCRs spanning spike, with dominance at 160-218 and 743-854.

Profiled with immunoSEQ multiplex PCR; TCRdb holds only in-frame clones, not every one. The sample consists of about 48,000 clones, roughly 85% of them appearing once. A remark on this clone: As yet, its antigen is unknown.

Germline V gives CDR1 LGHNA, CDR2 YSLEER. V gave up 0 bases and J gave up 5 bases, with 16 bases separating them. The CDR3 has 16 amino acids. The source of this sequence is an adult who received the AZD1222 COVID-19 vaccine. The chain joins TRBV4-3 to TRBJ1-2; tentatively, D is TRBD1 (5 bases). The specimen was peripheral blood, collected 28 days after the second AZD1222 dose. DNA of the CDR3: TGCGCCAGCAGCCAAGATTCCGGCGGGAGGGGTTATGGCTACACCTTC. Protein: CASSQDSGGRGYGYTF.